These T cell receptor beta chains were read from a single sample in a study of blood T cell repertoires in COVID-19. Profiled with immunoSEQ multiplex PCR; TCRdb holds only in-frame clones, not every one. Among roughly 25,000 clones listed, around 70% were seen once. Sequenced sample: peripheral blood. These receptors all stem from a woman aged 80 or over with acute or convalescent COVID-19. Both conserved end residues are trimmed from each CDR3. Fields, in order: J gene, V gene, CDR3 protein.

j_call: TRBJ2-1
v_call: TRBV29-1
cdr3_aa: SVTPGLAGVIYNEQF

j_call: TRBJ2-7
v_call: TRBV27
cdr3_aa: ASMGGGPDEQY

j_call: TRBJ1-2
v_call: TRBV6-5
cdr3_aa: ATHLRDTPYT

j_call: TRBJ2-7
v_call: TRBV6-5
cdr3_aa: ASSYSGDLSSYEQY

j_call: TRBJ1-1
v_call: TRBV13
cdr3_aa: ASSLFGGEAF

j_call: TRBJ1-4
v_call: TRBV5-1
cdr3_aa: ASSLQGSNEKLF

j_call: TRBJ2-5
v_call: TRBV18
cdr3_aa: ASSPRTSGGQETQY

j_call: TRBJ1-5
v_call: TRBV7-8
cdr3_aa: ASSSPEQPQH

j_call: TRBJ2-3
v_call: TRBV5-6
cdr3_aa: ASSLDSGSTDTQY

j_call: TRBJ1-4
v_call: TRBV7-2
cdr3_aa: ASRAGTGNEKLF

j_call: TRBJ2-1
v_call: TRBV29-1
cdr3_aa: SVPGLVSGNEQF

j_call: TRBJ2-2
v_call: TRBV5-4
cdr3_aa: ASSLDWRGNTGELF

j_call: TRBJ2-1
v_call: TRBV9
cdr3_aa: ASSVKGTGYDNEQF

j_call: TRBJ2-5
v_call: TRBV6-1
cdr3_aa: ASSVGSGRSQETQY

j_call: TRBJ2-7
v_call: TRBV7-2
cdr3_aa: ASSLNRGKDEQY

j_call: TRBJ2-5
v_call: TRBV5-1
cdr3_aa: ASSLDGRQETQY

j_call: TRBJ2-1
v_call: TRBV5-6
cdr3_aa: ASSAPGQGSSYNEQF

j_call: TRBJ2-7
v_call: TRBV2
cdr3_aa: ASSGQLYEQY

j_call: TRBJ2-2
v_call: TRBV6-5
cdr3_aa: ASSSLGTGEAGELF

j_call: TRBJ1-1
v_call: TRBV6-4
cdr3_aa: ASSDNGREAF

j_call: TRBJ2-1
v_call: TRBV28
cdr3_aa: ASRPAGVGNEQF

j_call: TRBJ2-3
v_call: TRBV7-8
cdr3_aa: ASSRPESGDTQY

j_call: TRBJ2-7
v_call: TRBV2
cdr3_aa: ATSGYHEQY

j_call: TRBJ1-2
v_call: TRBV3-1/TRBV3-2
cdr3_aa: ASSPGGNGYT

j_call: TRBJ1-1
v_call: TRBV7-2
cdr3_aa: ASRLSGVTNTEAF

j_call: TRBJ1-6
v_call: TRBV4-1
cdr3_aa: ASRPGTGGRNSPLH

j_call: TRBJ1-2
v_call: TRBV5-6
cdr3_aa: ASSPSPRGLYGYT

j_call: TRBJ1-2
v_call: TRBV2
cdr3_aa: ASRDQGNYGYT

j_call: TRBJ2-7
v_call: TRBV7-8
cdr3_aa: ASSLGAEYEQY

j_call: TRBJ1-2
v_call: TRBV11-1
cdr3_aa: ASSSNSNYGYT

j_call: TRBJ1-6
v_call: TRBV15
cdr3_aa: ATSRGQADSPLH

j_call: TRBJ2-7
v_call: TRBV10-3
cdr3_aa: ATTSGGAREQY

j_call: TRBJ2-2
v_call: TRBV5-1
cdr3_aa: ASSLEGALTGELF

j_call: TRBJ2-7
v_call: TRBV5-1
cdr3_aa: ASSVGLAGGLSYEQY

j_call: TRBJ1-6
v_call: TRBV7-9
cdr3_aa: ASSLGRPNSPLH

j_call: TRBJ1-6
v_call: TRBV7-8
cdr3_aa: ASSLAENSPLH

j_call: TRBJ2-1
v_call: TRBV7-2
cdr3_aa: ASSPRRERVYNEQF

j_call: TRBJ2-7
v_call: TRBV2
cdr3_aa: ASSAYYEQY

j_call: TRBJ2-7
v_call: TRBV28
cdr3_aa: ASNSGGNHLGQY

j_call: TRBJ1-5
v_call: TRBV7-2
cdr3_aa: ASSPRTGDQPQH

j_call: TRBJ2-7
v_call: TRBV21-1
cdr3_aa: ASSKGLSGSSSYEQY

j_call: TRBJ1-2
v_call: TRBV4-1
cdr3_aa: ASSQDLTRVGETNYGYT

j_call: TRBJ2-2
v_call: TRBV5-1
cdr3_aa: ASSLGLDTGELF

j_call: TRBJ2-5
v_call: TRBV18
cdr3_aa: ASSPPGTSAQTQY

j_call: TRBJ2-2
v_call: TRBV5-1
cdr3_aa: ASSSTPRGEGELF

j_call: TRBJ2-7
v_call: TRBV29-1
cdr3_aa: SVEVLSSYEQY

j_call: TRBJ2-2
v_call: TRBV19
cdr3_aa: ASSVGGSTGELF

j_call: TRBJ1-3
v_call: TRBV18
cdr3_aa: ASSQTSTGGFSGNTIY

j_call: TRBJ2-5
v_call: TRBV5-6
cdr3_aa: ASSPGLAGGAPWETQY

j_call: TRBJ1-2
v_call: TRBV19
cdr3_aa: ASSRGNTNYGYT

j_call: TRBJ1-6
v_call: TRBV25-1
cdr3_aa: ASSGEGGNSPLH

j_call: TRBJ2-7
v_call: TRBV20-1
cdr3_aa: SASLAGAGEQY

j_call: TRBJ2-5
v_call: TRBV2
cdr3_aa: ASRIGLAGETQY

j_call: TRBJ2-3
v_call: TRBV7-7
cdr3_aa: ASSLEAGVQDTQY

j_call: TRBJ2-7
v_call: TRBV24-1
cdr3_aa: ATSDLPSGDSYEQY

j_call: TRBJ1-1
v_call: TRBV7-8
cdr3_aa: ASSLGGVNTEAF

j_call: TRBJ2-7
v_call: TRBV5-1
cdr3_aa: ASSNPGQSHEQY